The subject of this entry is one TCR beta chain. This same CDR3 is encoded by further DNA sequences in the sample. Trimming took 3 bases from V and 3 from J, leaving 5 bases between them. This CDR3 spans 13 amino acids. Germline loops: CDR1 KGHSH, CDR2 LQKENI. Measured with immunoSEQ multiplex PCR; TCRdb has only the in-frame clones, and not every one. The table lists some 30,000 clones, 75% to 90% of them singletons, with 2.5% in the top ten. The treatment: preoperative locoregional IRX-2 cytokine immunotherapy. Patients received preoperative, locoregional IRX-2 cytokine immunotherapy in a phase Ib study. These data come from a study of preoperative IRX-2 immunotherapy in early breast cancer.

The clonotype comes from a human donor with breast cancer. The chain has TRBV18 and TRBJ1-4, with D uncertain. Sequencing used lymph node tissue, obtained from a patient treated with IRX-2 immunotherapy. This CDR3 reads CASSPGANEKLFF. For the CDR3, the DNA is TGTGCCAGCTCACCGGGTGCTAATGAAAAACTGTTTTTT. The full variable domain, completed using reference TRBV18 and TRBJ1-4, is NAGVMQNPRHLVRRRGQEARLRCSPMKGHSHVYWYRQLPEEGLKFMVYLQKENIIDESGMPKERFSAEFPKEGPSILRIQQVVRGDSAAYFCASSPGANEKLFFGSGTQLSVL.